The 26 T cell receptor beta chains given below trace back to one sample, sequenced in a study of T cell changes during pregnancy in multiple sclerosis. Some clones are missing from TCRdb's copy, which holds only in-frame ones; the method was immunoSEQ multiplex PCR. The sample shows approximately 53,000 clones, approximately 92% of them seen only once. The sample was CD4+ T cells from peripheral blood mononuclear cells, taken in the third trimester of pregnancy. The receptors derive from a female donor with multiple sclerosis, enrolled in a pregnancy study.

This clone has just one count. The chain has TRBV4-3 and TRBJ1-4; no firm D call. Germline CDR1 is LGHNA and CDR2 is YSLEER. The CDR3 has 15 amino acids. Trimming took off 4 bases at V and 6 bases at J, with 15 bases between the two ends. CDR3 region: CASSPRGAPDEKLFF. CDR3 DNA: TGCGCCAGCAGCCCGCGGGGAGCTCCGGATGAAAAACTGTTTTTT.

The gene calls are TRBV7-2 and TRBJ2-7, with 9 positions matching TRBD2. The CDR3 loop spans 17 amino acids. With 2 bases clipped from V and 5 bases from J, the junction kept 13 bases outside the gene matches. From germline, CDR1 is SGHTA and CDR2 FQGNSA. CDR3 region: CASSLLALAGPLDEQYF. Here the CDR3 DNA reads TGTGCCAGCAGCTTACTTGCCCTAGCGGGGCCGTTGGACGAGCAGTACTTC.

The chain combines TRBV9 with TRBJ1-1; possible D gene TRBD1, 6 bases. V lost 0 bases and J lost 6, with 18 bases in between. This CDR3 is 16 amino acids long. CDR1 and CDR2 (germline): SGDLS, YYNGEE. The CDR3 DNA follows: TGTGCCAGCAGCGTAGAGTTGAGACAGGATGGTTCTGAAGCTTTCTTT. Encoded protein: CASSVELRQDGSEAFF.

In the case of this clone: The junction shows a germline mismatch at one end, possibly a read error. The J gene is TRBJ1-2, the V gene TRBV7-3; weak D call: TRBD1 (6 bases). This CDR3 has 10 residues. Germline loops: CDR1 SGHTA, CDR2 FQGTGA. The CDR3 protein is CASSVGQPIF. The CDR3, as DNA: TGTGCCAGCAGCGTAGGACAGCCGATCTTC.

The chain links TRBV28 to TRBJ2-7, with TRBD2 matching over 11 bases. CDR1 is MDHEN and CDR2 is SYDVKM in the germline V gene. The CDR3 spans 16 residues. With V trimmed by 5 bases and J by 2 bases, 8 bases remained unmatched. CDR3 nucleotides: TGTGCCAGCAGTACCGGACTAGCGGGCTTTCCCTACGAGCAGTACTTC. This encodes CASSTGLAGFPYEQYF.

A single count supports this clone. The CDR3 region is CASSKCSPEVENRDTQYF. The CDR3 coding sequence is TGTGCCAGCAGCAAATGTAGCCCCGAAGTGGAAAATCGGGATACGCAGTATTTT. The V and J genes are TRBV21-1 and TRBJ2-3; the table names TRBD2, a call not compared with the DNA. TRBV21-1 is given as a pseudogene. The CDR3 totals 18 residues.

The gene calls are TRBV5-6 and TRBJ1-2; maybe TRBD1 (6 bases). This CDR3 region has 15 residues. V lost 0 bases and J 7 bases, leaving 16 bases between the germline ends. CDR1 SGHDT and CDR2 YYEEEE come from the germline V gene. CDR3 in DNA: TGTGCCAGCAGCTTGGTGGTCAGGGAAGGGGGTGGCTACACCTTC. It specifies CASSLVVREGGGYTF.

The CDR3, as DNA: TGTGCCAGCAGGCATTCAGGGAATGGCTACACCTTC. Encoded protein: CASRHSGNGYTF. This chain joins TRBV27 and TRBJ1-2; tentatively, D is TRBD1 (5 bases). With 6 bases removed from V and 6 bases from J, the gap between germline ends came to 11 bases. Germline V CDR1 and CDR2: MNHEY, SMNVEV (reference sequence). The CDR3 length is 12 residues.

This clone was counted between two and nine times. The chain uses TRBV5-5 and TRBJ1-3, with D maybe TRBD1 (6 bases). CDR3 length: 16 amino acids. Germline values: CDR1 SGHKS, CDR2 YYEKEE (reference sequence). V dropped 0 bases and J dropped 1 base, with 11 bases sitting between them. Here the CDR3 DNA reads TGTGCCAGCAGCTTGGGGGGGGGCCTTTCTGGAAACACCATATATTTT. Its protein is CASSLGGGLSGNTIYF.

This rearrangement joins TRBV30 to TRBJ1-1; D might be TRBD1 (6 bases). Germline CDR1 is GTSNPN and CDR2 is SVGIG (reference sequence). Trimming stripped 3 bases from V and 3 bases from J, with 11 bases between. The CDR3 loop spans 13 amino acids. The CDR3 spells CAWRPDRDTEAFF. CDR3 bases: TGTGCCTGGAGACCGGACAGAGACACTGAAGCTTTCTTT.

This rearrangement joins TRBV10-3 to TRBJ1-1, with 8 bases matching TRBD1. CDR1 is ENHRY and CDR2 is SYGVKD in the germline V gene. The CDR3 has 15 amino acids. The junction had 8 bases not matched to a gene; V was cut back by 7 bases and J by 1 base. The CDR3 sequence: CAIKGVGTGNTEAFF. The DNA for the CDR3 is TGTGCCATCAAGGGGGTGGGGACAGGGAACACTGAAGCTTTCTTT.

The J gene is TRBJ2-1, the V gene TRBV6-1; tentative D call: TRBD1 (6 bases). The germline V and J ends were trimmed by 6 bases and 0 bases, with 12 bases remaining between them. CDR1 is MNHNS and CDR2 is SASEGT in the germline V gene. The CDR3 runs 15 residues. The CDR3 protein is CASRQGRYSYNEQFF. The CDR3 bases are TGTGCCAGCAGACAGGGTCGGTACTCCTACAATGAGCAGTTCTTC.

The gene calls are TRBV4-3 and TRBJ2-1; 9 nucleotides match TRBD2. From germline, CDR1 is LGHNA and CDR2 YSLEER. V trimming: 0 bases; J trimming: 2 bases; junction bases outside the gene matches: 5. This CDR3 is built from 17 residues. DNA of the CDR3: TGCGCCAGCAGCCAAGATGCGGGGGGGCCTCCCTACAATGAGCAGTTCTTC. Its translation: CASSQDAGGPPYNEQFF.

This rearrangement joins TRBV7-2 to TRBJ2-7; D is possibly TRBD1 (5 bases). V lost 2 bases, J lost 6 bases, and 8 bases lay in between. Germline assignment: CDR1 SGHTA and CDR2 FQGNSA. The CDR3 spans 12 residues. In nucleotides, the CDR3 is TGTGCCAGCAGCTTATCTAGGGGCGAGCAGTACTTC. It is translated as CASSLSRGEQYF.

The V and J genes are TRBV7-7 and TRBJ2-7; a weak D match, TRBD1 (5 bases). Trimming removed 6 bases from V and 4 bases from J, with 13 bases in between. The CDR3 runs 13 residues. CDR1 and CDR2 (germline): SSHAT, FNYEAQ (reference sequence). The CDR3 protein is CASSRQGGYEQYF. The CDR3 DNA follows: TGTGCCAGCAGTCGCCAGGGTGGTTACGAGCAGTACTTC.

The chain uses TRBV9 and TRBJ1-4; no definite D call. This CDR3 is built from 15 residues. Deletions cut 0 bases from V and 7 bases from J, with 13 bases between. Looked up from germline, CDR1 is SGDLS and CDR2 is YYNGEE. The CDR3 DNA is TGTGCCAGCAGCGTAGTTGGCGGTCGGGGTGAAAAACTGTTTTTT. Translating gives CASSVVGGRGEKLFF.

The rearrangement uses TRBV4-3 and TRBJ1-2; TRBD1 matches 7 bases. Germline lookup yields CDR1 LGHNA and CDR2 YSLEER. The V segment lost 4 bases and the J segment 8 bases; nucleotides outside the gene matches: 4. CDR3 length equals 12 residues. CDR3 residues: CASSPRQGGYTF. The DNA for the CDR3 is TGCGCCAGCAGCCCCAGACAGGGCGGCTACACCTTC.

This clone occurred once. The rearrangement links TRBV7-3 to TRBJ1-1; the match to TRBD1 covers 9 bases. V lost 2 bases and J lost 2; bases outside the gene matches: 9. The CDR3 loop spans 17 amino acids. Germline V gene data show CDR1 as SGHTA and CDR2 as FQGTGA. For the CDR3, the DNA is TGTGCCAGCAGCTTATCCCCTCCAACAGGGGGCAACACTGAAGCTTTCTTT. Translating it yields CASSLSPPTGGNTEAFF.

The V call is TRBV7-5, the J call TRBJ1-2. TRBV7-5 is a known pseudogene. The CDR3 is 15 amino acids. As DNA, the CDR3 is TGTGTCAGAAGCTTAGACCGGGAGGGAAATTATGGCTACACCTTC. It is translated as CVRSLDREGNYGYTF.

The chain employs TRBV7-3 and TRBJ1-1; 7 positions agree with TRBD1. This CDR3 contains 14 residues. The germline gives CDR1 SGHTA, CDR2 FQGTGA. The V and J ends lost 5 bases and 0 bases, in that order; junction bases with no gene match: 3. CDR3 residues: CASSLTGMNTEAFF. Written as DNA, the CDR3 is TGTGCCAGCAGCCTGACAGGGATGAACACTGAAGCTTTCTTT.

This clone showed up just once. CDR3 amino acids: CASSFDSQGYEQYF. CDR3 bases: TGTGCCAGCAGCTTCGATTCTCAGGGCTACGAGCAGTACTTC. V gene TRBV7-2 combines with J gene TRBJ2-7, with TRBD1 as a possible D gene (5 bases). Germline loops: CDR1 SGHTA, CDR2 FQGNSA. This CDR3 has 14 residues. The germline V and J ends were trimmed by 3 bases and 3 bases, with 12 bases remaining between them.

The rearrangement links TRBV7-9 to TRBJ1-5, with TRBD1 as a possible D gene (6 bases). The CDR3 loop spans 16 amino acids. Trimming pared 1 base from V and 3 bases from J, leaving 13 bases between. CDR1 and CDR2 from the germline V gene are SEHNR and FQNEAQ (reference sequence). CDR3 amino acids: CASSLVGGALNQPQHF. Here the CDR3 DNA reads TGTGCCAGCAGCTTAGTTGGGGGGGCCCTCAATCAGCCCCAGCATTTT. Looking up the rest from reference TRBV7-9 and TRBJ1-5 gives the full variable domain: DTGVSQNPRHKITKRGQNVTFRCDPISEHNRLYWYRQTLGQGPEFLTYFQNEAQLEKSRLLSDRFSAERPKGSFSTLEIQRTEQGDSAMYLCASSLVGGALNQPQHFGDGTRLSIL.

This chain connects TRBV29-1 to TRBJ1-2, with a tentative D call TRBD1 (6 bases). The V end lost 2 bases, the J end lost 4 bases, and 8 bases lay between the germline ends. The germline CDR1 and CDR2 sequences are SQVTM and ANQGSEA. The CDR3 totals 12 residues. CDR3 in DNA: TGCAGCGTTGAAACGGACAGCTATGGCTACACCTTC. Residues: CSVETDSYGYTF. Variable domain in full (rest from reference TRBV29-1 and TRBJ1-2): SAVISQKPSRDICQRGTSLTIQCQVDSQVTMMFWYRQQPGQSLTLIATANQGSEATYESGFVIDKFPISRPNLTFSTLTVSNMSPEDSSIYLCSVETDSYGYTFGSGTRLTVV.

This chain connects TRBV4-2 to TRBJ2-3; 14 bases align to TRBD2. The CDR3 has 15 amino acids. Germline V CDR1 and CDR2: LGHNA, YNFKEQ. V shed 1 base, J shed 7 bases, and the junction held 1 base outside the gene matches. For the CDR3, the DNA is TGTGCCAGCAGCCAAGGACTAGCGGGGGGGCATACGCAGTATTTT. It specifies CASSQGLAGGHTQYF.

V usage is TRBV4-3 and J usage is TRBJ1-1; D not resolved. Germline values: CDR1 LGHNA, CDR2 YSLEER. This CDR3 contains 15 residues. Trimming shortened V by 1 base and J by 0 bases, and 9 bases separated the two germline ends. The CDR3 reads CASSQGGGMNTEAFF. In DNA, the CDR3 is TGCGCCAGCAGCCAAGGCGGCGGAATGAACACTGAAGCTTTCTTT.

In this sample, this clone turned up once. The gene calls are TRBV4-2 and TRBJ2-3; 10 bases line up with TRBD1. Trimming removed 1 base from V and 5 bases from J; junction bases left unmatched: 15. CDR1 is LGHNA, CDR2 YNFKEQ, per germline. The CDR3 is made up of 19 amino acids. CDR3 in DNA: TGTGCCAGCAGCCAAGGTGGCCGAGGGACAGGGGTTGGGAGAGATACGCAGTATTTT. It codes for CASSQGGRGTGVGRDTQYF.